This TCR beta chain was sequenced in a study of blood T cells in healthy people across ages. Note on this clonotype: Its antigen is as yet unknown.

The second PCR ran about 6 to 11 cycles with a sample-barcoded 5' primer and J-beta primers. Each cDNA molecule carried a tag from a template-switch adaptor that contained 12 random nucleotides. Every sample produced at least 2.5 million CDR3-containing paired-end reads. TCRdb processed the 5' RACE reads anew with MiXCR; each CDR3 protein has one entry. The sample records more than 700,000 distinct CDR3 sequences, around 45% being singletons. CDR1 and CDR2 from the germline V gene are LGHDT and YNNKEL (reference sequence). Trimming took 0 bases from V and 4 from J, leaving 10 bases between them. The length of the CDR3 is 14 residues. Study-level results: Diversity estimated from one million T cells was considered an underestimate. Among long-lived donors, naive CD4+ cells were more numerous and diversity higher than in aged donors.

Material: blood. The rearrangement links TRBV3-1 to TRBJ2-7, with D perhaps TRBD1 (6 bases). This TCR was recovered from a man older than 75 in good health. In DNA form, the CDR3 reads TGTGCCAGCAGCCAAGATTCCAGGGGATACGAGCAGTACTTC. Amino acids: CASSQDSRGYEQYF.